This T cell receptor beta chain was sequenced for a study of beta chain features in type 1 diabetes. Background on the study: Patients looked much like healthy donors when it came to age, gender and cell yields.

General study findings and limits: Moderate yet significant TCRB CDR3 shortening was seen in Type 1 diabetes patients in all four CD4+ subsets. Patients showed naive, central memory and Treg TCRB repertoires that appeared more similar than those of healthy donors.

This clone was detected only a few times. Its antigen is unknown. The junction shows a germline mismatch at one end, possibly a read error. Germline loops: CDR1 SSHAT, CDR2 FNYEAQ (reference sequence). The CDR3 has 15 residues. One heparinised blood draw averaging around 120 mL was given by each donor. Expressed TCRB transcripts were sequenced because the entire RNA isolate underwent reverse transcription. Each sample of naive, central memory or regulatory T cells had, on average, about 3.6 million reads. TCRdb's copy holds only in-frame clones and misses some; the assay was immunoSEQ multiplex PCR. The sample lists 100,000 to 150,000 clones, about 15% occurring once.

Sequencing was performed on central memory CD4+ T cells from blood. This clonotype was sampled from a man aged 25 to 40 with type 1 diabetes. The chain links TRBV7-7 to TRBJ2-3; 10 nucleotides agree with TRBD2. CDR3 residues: CASSLSGGEADTQYF. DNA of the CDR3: TGTGCTAGCAGCTTAAGCGGGGGGGAGGCAGATACGCAGTATTTT.